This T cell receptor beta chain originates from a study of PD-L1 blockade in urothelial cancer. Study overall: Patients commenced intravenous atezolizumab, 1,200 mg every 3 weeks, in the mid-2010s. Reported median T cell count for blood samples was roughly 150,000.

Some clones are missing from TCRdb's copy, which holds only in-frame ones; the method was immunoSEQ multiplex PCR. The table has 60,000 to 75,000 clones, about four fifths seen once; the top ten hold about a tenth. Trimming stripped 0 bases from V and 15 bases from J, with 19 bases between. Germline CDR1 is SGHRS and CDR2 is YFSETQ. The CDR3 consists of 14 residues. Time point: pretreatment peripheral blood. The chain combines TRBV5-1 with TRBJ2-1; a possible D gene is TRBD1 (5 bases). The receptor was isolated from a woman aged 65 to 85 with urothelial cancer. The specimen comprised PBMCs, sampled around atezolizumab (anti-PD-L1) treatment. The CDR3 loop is CASSLVVGAQSGFF. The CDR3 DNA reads TGCGCCAGCAGCTTGGTGGTAGGGGCGCAGTCCGGGTTCTTC. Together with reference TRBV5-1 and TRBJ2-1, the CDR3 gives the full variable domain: KAGVTQTPRYLIKTRGQQVTLSCSPISGHRSVSWYQQTPGQGLQFLFEYFSETQRNKGNFPGRFSGRQFSNSRSEMNVSTLELGDSALYLCASSLVVGAQSGFFGPGTRLTVL.